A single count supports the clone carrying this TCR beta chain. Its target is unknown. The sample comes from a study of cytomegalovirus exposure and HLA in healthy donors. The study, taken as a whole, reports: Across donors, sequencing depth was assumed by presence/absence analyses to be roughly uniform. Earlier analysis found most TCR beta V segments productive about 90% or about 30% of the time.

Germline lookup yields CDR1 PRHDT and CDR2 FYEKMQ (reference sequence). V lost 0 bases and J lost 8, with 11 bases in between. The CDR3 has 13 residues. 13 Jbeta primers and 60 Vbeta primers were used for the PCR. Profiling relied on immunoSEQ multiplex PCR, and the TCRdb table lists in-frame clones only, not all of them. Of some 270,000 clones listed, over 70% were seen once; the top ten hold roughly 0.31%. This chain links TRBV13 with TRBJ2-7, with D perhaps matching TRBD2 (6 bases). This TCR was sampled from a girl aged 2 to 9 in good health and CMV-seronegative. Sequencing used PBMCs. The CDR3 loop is CASSLGGGSKQYF. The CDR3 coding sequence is TGTGCCAGCAGCTTAGGAGGAGGGTCGAAGCAGTACTTC.